The T cell receptor (beta chain) under discussion was sequenced for a study of T cell repertoires in cytomegalovirus infection (dated by TCRdb to the late 2010s). At the level of the whole study: Peptide stimulations targeted recently identified HLA-C-restricted CMV epitopes, whose presentation resists viral immunomodulation, together with well-studied HLA-B-restricted epitopes. Donor HLA type was relevant to the analysis, because carriage of CMV infection together with the matching HLA type was indicated by public TCR beta signatures.

Turning to this clonotype: The antigen it recognizes is unknown. Its ends do not fully match the called genes, so a read error is possible.

In light of the paper, this sample's treatment or condition label describes: in vitro stimulation with specific CMV peptide epitopes to enrich CMV-specific T cells. The investigation overall reported the following: Cumulative frequency of public TCR beta family members discriminated carriers of CMV infection plus the relevant HLA type in this cohort and an independent roughly 330-donor cohort. The ex vivo response was dominated by HLA-C-restricted CMV-specific TCR beta clonotypes, which also provided the single most frequent clonotype in two of eight donors.

The sequencer was an Illumina HiSeq 1500. The raw public data were reprocessed by TCRdb itself: fastp quality trimming at Q25, MiXCR clonotype calling, in-frame beta chains only. When rows share a CDR3 protein, they turn into one entry using the most common DNA and genes. Here the sample has fewer than 1,000,000 distinct CDR3 sequences; approximately 31% occur a single time. The top ten clonotypes cover about an eighth of the sample. The cysteine opens and the phenylalanine closes a CDR3 of 12 amino acids. Kept here is only the CDR3 DNA, which spans 36 bases and is read in frame from base 1. The germline V gene yields SQVTM for CDR1 and ANQGSEA for CDR2.

This sequence was found in a human donor in good health (CMV status not recorded). Some clones in this sample may be carry-over from other donors' samples. The V gene is TRBV29-1 and the J gene is TRBJ2-7, with the D call perhaps TRBD1 or TRBD2, each one matching 5 bases. The sample was cultured CD8+ T cells from PBMCs, taken from culture after CMV antigen stimulation. The CDR3 protein: CSVEEGTYEQYF. The DNA sequence is as follows: TGCAGCGTCGAAGAGGGGACGTACGAGCAGTACTTC.